This TCR beta chain derives from a study of vaccination effects on CD4 cells after COVID-19. At the level of the study: Participants each got two BNT162b2 or mRNA-1273 vaccine doses.

The length of the CDR3 is 13 residues. V gave up 5 bases and J gave up 3 bases; unmatched junction bases: 4. Germline assignment: CDR1 SGHRS and CDR2 YFSETQ. This clone is a singleton in its sample. Its specificity is not known. Within the ViraFEST assay, antigen-specific CD4+ T cells underwent expansion with viral peptide pools prior to sequencing. Following 10 days of culture, CD4+ T cells were isolated. Vaccine recipients, nucleocapsid antibody negative, had no prior SARS-CoV-2 infection. Data came from immunoSEQ multiplex PCR; TCRdb stores just in-frame clones and leaves some out. The data show about 73,000 clones, 78% seen once.

This rearrangement joins TRBV5-1 to TRBJ2-5; 7 nucleotides align to TRBD1. The receptor was isolated from a human donor who received a COVID-19 vaccine. The sample in question was CD4+ T cells from PBMCs cultured with SARS-CoV-2 spike peptides, obtained before COVID-19 vaccination. CDR3 DNA sequence: TGCGCCAGCAGGTCCGGGACAGAAGAGACCCAGTACTTC. The encoded protein is CASRSGTEETQYF. Combining the CDR3 with reference TRBV5-1 and TRBJ2-5 gives the whole variable domain KAGVTQTPRYLIKTRGQQVTLSCSPISGHRSVSWYQQTPGQGLQFLFEYFSETQRNKGNFPGRFSGRQFSNSRSEMNVSTLELGDSALYLCASRSGTEETQYFGPGTRLLVL.